Listed here are 6 T cell receptor beta chains from one sample, sequenced in a study. Cells sorted as Tregs were CD4+, CD25+ and CD127-/low. TCRdb itself ran the 5' RACE reads through MiXCR, one entry per CDR3 protein. This sample has thousands of distinct CDR3 sequences, with 55% found just once. Source material: Tregs sorted from a lymph node. The receptors derive from a female donor with breast cancer.

This clonotype showed up just once. The chain recombines TRBV7-6 with TRBJ2-1; 7 bases line up with TRBD2. The CDR3 contains 15 residues. V dropped 5 bases and J dropped 3; count of bases not matched to a gene: 7. Germline V gene data show CDR1 as SGHVS and CDR2 as FNYEAQ. CDR3 loop: CASSRSGLDYNEQFF. The CDR3 DNA sequence: TGTGCCAGCAGCCGTAGCGGGCTGGACTACAATGAGCAGTTCTTC. The full variable domain, rest sourced from reference TRBV7-6 and TRBJ2-1, is GAGVSQSPRYKVTKRGQDVALRCDPISGHVSLYWYRQALGQGPEFLTYFNYEAQQDKSGLPNDRFSAERPEGSISTLTIQRTEQRDSAMYRCASSRSGLDYNEQFFGPGTRLTVL.

The rearrangement joins TRBV2 to TRBJ2-3; 9 bases match TRBD2. V gave up 8 bases and J gave up 4 bases; unmatched junction bases: 10. The CDR3 runs 15 residues. Germline V CDR1 and CDR2: SNHLY, FYNNEI. The CDR3 region is CASRSAGGPPDTQYF. The CDR3 bases are TGTGCCAGCCGCAGCGCGGGAGGGCCCCCAGATACGCAGTATTTT.

This clonotype was recorded a few times. The chain combines TRBV20-1 with TRBJ1-2; 8 bases line up with TRBD1. V shed 3 bases and J 4 bases; nucleotides not matched to a gene: 7. The V gene's germline CDR1 is DFQATT and CDR2 SNEGSKA (reference sequence). The CDR3 length is 14 residues. The CDR3 DNA reads as TGCAGTGCTAGGCCGGGACAGGAGCTCTATGGCTACACCTTC. Its protein is CSARPGQELYGYTF.

This clonotype was observed a few times. As DNA, the CDR3 is TGCGCCAGCAGCCAAAAGGGACAGGGGAAAGACCATTATGGCTACACCTTC. It is translated as CASSQKGQGKDHYGYTF. V usage is TRBV4-3 and J usage is TRBJ1-2; 10 nucleotides agree with TRBD1. The junction had 11 bases not matched to a gene; V was cut back by 2 bases and J by 5 bases. The germline gives CDR1 LGHNA, CDR2 YSLEER. The CDR3 totals 17 residues.

This clonotype was found a few times. The gene calls are TRBV6-5 and TRBJ1-1; D is unresolved. V lost 0 bases, J lost 1 base, and 6 bases lay in between. CDR3 length equals 14 residues. Germline V gives CDR1 MNHEY, CDR2 SVGAGI. The CDR3 nucleotides are TGTGCCAGCAGTTACTCTGTGGGGAACACTGAAGCTTTCTTT. Its protein product is CASSYSVGNTEAFF.

This rearrangement joins TRBV7-2 to TRBJ2-1; 7 bases agree with TRBD1. The CDR3 is 18 amino acids. The germline CDR1 and CDR2 sequences are SGHTA and FQGNSA. The junction had 16 bases not matched to a gene; V was cut back by 1 base and J by 7 bases. This chain's CDR3 is CASSLGLLDRRIKNEQFF. The CDR3 DNA sequence: TGTGCCAGCAGCTTAGGGCTTTTGGACAGGCGAATTAAAAATGAGCAGTTCTTC.